This T cell receptor (beta chain) appears in the sequencing data of a study of blood T cell repertoires in COVID-19. Study-wide context: Italy, Spain and the United States were the sources of the convalescent and acute COVID-19 samples. T cells, B-cell-depleted T cells, or PBMCs provided the cDNA or gDNA that served as material.

The V segment lost 2 bases and the J segment 4 bases; nucleotides outside the gene matches: 16. The CDR3 length is 19 residues. Germline-derived CDR1 and CDR2 are MNHNS and SASEGT. Per the original data handling: Amplification from reference gene primers served as the basis for estimated nucleated cell counts. Here immunoSEQ multiplex PCR was the method, and the copy in TCRdb shows in-frame clones only, minus some. V and J calls and clone size come straight from that table; D and trimming were deduced from the DNA. The sample has some 250,000 clones; approximately 82% are singletons. The sample was peripheral blood. The chain links TRBV6-1 to TRBJ2-1; 8 positions match TRBD2. The receptor comes from an older man with acute or convalescent COVID-19. The CDR3 loop is CASSEYSSGRPRGYNEQFF. The CDR3 region has the DNA TGTGCCAGCAGTGAATATTCCAGCGGGAGACCAAGGGGGTACAATGAGCAGTTCTTC.